These 20 T cell receptor beta chains share one sample of origin, sequenced in a study of blood T cell repertoires in COVID-19. Sequencing used immunoSEQ multiplex PCR; TCRdb keeps in-frame clones, though not all of them. Among 220,000 or so clones, about 88% were seen once, and the ten largest hold roughly 10%. The sequenced sample was peripheral blood. These receptors were obtained from a woman aged 45-65 years with COVID-19, enrolled during active disease.

CDR3 amino acids: CSVEDRGHTIYF. CDR3 in DNA: TGCAGCGTTGAGGACAGGGGGCACACCATATATTTT. The chain employs TRBV29-1 and TRBJ1-3; TRBD1 matches 11 bases. The CDR3 consists of 12 residues. V shed 3 bases, J shed 8 bases, and the junction held 0 bases outside the gene matches. Germline assignment: CDR1 SQVTM and CDR2 ANQGSEA.

V gene TRBV7-8 combines with J gene TRBJ2-2; 7 bases align to TRBD2. Germline CDR1 and CDR2: SGHVS and FQNEAQ. The trim removed 7 bases at V and 7 bases at J, leaving 9 bases unmatched. This CDR3 region has 14 residues. CDR3 sequence: CASTPWGGSGELFF. CDR3 bases: TGTGCCAGCACCCCGTGGGGGGGTAGCGGGGAGCTGTTTTTT.

This clone has only one observation. In DNA form, the CDR3 reads TGCGCCAGCAGCCAACCCCCCAGCGGGCAGACAGATACGCAGTATTTT. Encoded protein: CASSQPPSGQTDTQYF. The V gene is TRBV4-1, the J gene TRBJ2-3; D may be TRBD2 (6 bases). This CDR3 is 16 amino acids long. Germline CDR1 and CDR2: MGHRA and YSYEKL. The V end was cut by 2 bases, the J end by 3 bases, with 15 bases between.

The genes are TRBV19 and TRBJ1-2; a weak D match, TRBD1 (5 bases). Germline CDR1 is LNHDA and CDR2 is SQIVND (reference sequence). The CDR3 runs 15 residues. With 5 bases removed from V and 4 bases from J, the gap between germline ends came to 17 bases. CDR3 nucleotides: TGTGCCAGTAGTCGACAGTATCCAAGCCCCTATGGCTACACCTTC. It translates to CASSRQYPSPYGYTF.

The chain recombines TRBV5-1 with TRBJ2-3; 10 bases fit TRBD2. Unmatched junction bases numbered 2, after V lost 0 bases and J lost 4 bases. CDR1 and CDR2 (germline): SGHRS, YFSETQ. CDR3 length equals 15 residues. This CDR3 reads CASSLASGGSDTQYF. CDR3 DNA sequence: TGCGCCAGCAGCTTGGCTAGCGGGGGCTCAGATACGCAGTATTTT.

The CDR3 reads CASSLSISNYGYTF. CDR3 in DNA: TGTGCCAGCAGCTTATCTATATCTAACTATGGCTACACCTTC. The chain carries TRBV7-2 and TRBJ1-2; D uncertain. V shed 2 bases and J shed 0 bases, with 7 bases lying between them. The CDR3 spans 14 residues. Germline V gives CDR1 SGHTA, CDR2 FQGNSA.

The rearrangement uses TRBV4-1 and TRBJ2-7; D is ambiguous. Trimming pared 1 base from V and 7 bases from J, leaving 11 bases between. CDR1 and CDR2 from the germline V gene are MGHRA and YSYEKL. The CDR3 has 13 amino acids. Here the CDR3 DNA reads TGCGCCAGCAGCCAAGTTACTATTGAAGAGCAGTACTTC. Protein: CASSQVTIEEQYF.

The chain has TRBV4-3 and TRBJ2-7; TRBD1 might be the D (6 bases). The CDR3 is 15 residues long. Germline CDR1 reads LGHNA; CDR2 reads YSLEER. The V end lost 0 bases, the J end lost 4 bases, and 13 bases lay between the germline ends. DNA of the CDR3: TGCGCCAGCAGCCAAGAGATGGGACACCGGTACGAGCAGTACTTC. Protein: CASSQEMGHRYEQYF.

The genes are TRBV13 and TRBJ2-7; the D gene is possibly TRBD2 (7 bases). This CDR3 spans 14 amino acids. Per the germline V gene, CDR1 is PRHDT and CDR2 is FYEKMQ (reference sequence). V lost 0 bases to trimming and J lost 4 bases, with 10 bases between them. Here the CDR3 reads CASSLGRGAYEQYV. For the CDR3, the DNA is TGTGCCAGCAGCTTAGGTCGGGGGGCTTACGAGCAGTACGTC.

The gene calls are TRBV5-6 and TRBJ2-5; TRBD2 matches 8 bases. The CDR3 extends over 15 amino acids. CDR1 SGHDT and CDR2 YYEEEE come from the germline V gene. Trimming at V came to 4 bases and at J to 4 bases, leaving 9 bases not matched to a gene. The CDR3 reads CASSAYGGAAETQYF. The CDR3 region has the DNA TGTGCCAGCAGCGCCTACGGGGGGGCGGCAGAGACCCAGTACTTC.

The chain recombines TRBV29-1 with TRBJ1-2, with TRBD1 identical over 8 bases. Per germline, CDR1 SQVTM and CDR2 ANQGSEA. This CDR3 comprises 12 residues. J lost 2 bases, V lost 5 bases, and 1 base had no gene match. The CDR3 sequence is CSVRTGNYGYTF. CDR3 DNA sequence: TGCAGCGTTCGGACAGGGAACTATGGCTACACCTTC. Complete variable domain (other parts from reference TRBV29-1 and TRBJ1-2): SAVISQKPSRDICQRGTSLTIQCQVDSQVTMMFWYRQQPGQSLTLIATANQGSEATYESGFVIDKFPISRPNLTFSTLTVSNMSPEDSSIYLCSVRTGNYGYTFGSGTRLTVV.

The gene calls are TRBV6-5 and TRBJ2-5; 7 nucleotides align to TRBD1. CDR1 and CDR2 (germline): MNHEY, SVGAGI. After removal of 0 bases from V and 5 bases from J, the junction contained 6 bases not matched to a gene. The CDR3 runs to 15 residues. The CDR3: CASSYSTGFGETQYF. The CDR3 DNA reads TGTGCCAGCAGTTACTCGACAGGGTTCGGGGAGACCCAGTACTTC.

V usage is TRBV2 and J usage is TRBJ1-2, with D tentatively TRBD1 (5 bases). Germline lookup yields CDR1 SNHLY and CDR2 FYNNEI. Deletions cut 4 bases from V and 7 bases from J, with 13 bases between. The CDR3 loop spans 13 amino acids. The CDR3 region is CASSGRGLGGYTF. The CDR3 DNA reads as TGTGCCAGCAGTGGTAGGGGACTAGGTGGCTACACCTTC.

This clone was detected many times. CDR3 sequence reads: CASGLVPGGLGQPQHF. CDR3 bases: TGTGCTAGTGGTTTGGTGCCGGGGGGATTGGGTCAGCCCCAGCATTTT. The chain links TRBV12-5 to TRBJ1-5; possible D gene TRBD1, 5 bases. The germline CDR1 and CDR2 sequences are LGHNT and FRNRAP. This CDR3 contains 16 residues. V was cut by 0 bases and J by 6 bases, with 15 bases left in between.

The rearrangement joins TRBV3-1 (or the pseudogene TRBV3-2) to TRBJ1-3; TRBD1 matches at 12 bases. Trimming at V came to 4 bases and at J to 4 bases, leaving 20 bases not matched to a gene. The CDR3 is 21 amino acids. Per germline, CDR1 LGHDT and CDR2 YNNKEL (reference sequence). CDR3 DNA sequence: TGTGCCAGCAGCCCAAGATCCGGGACAGGGGGCGTCAGCGGAATCGGAAACACCATATATTTT. Translation: CASSPRSGTGGVSGIGNTIYF.

This clone was picked up a small number of times. The rearrangement uses TRBV9 and TRBJ2-7, with 8 bases that match TRBD1. The V gene's germline CDR1 is SGDLS and CDR2 YYNGEE. The CDR3 spans 16 residues. Trimming at V came to 0 bases and at J to 1 base, leaving 6 bases not matched to a gene. The CDR3 DNA is TGTGCCAGCAGCGTAGGGATGCAGGGGGCTTCCTACGAGCAGTACTTC. This codes for CASSVGMQGASYEQYF.

The genes are TRBV4-2 and TRBJ1-2; D is perhaps TRBD1 (5 bases). V was trimmed by 0 bases and J by 8 bases, leaving 13 bases between them. Germline V gene data show CDR1 as LGHNA and CDR2 as YNFKEQ. The CDR3 spans 14 residues. CDR3 sequence reads: CASSQDLSGAGYTF. For the CDR3, the DNA is TGTGCCAGCAGCCAAGATTTGAGCGGGGCCGGCTACACCTTC.

The genes are TRBV7-2 and TRBJ2-1; D not certain. This CDR3 is 18 amino acids long. Germline lookup yields CDR1 SGHTA and CDR2 FQGNSA. Trimming removed 1 base at V and 0 bases at J, with 16 bases between. The CDR3 protein is CASSLVLGLVLSYNEQFF. The CDR3 DNA reads TGTGCCAGCAGCTTAGTTTTGGGTCTAGTTCTCTCCTACAATGAGCAGTTCTTC.

This clone has a count of ten or more. J is TRBJ2-2 and V is TRBV5-1; D remains unclear. Germline V lookup: CDR1 SGHRS, CDR2 YFSETQ. V dropped 1 base and J dropped 2 bases, with 18 bases sitting between them. The CDR3 sequence is 18 residues long. The CDR3 DNA is TGCGCCAGCAGCTTGCAATTGAGAACGCCCCTCAACACCGGGGAGCTGTTTTTT. Protein: CASSLQLRTPLNTGELFF.

The rearrangement joins TRBV24-1 to TRBJ1-4; TRBD1 might be the D (5 bases). V was pared by 5 bases and J by 5 bases, with 14 bases between. Germline CDR1 is KGHDR and CDR2 is SFDVKD. The CDR3 is 15 amino acids. CDR3 bases: TGTGCCACCAGTGCCGGGGGGACCCCGAATGAAAAACTGTTTTTT. Its protein is CATSAGGTPNEKLFF.